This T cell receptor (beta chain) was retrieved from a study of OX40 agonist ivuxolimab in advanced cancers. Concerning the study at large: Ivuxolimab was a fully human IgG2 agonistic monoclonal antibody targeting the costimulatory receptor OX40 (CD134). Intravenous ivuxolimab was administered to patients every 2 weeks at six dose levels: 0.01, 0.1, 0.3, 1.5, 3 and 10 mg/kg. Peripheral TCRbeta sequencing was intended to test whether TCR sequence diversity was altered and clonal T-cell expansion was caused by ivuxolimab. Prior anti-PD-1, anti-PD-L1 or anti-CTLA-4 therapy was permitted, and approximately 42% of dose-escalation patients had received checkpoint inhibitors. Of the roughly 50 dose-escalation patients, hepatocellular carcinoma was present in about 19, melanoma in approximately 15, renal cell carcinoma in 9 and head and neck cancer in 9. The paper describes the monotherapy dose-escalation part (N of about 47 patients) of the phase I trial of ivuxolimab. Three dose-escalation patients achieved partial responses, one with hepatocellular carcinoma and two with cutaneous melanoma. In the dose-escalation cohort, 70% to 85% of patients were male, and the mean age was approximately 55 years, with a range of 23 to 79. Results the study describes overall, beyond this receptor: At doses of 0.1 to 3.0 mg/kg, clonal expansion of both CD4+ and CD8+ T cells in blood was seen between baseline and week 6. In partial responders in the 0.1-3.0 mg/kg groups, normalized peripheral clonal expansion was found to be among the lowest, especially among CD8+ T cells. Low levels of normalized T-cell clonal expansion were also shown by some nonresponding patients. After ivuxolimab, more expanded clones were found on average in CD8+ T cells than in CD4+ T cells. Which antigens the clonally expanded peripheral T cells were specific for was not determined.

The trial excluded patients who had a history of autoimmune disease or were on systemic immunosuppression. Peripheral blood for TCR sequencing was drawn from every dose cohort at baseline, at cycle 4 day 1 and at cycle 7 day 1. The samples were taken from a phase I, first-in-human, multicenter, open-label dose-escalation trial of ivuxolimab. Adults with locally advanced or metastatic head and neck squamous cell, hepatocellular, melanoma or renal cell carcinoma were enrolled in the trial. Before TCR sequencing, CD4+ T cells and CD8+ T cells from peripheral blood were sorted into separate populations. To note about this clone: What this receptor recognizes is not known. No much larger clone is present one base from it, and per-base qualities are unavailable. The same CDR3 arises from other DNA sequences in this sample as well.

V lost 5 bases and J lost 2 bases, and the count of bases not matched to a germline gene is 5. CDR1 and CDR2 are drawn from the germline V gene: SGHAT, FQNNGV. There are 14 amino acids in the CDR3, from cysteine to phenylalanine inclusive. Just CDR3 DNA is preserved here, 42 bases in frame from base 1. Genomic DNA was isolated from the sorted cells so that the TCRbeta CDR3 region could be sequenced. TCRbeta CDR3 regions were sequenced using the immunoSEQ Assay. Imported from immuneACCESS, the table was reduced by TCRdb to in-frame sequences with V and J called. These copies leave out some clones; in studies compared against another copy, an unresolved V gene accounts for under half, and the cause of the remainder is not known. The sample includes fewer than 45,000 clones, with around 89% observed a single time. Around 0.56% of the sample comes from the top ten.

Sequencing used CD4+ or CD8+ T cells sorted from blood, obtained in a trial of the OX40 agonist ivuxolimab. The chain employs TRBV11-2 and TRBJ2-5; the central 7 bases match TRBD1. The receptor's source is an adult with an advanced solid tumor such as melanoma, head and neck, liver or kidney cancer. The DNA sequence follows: TGTGCCAGCAGCCTGATGACAGGGCAAGAGACCCAGTACTTC. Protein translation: CASSLMTGQETQYF.